A selection of T cell receptor beta chains follows, all from one sample in a study of blood T cell repertoires in COVID-19. Sequencing was performed with immunoSEQ multiplex PCR; in TCRdb, only in-frame clones are kept and a portion is missing. The top ten hold around 2.6% of the sample, which has hundreds of thousands of clones, about 87% seen once. The sequenced sample was PBMCs or T cells enriched from blood (not recorded which). The receptor source for this set is a woman aged 25 to 39 with acute COVID-19. CDR3s include the opening cysteine and the closing phenylalanine or tryptophan. D genes are given only for firm matches. Clone size is not always given. Where it is, it says once, few, many or a class for expanded clones.

d_call clone_size j_call v_call cdr3_aa cdr3_nt
. . TRBJ2-6 TRBV11-2 CASSPTGYFVSSGANVLTF TGTGCCAGCAGCCCAACGGGGTACTTTGTTAGCTCTGGGGCCAACGTCCTGACTTTC
. . TRBJ2-3 TRBV7-9 CASSLQVSTDTQYF TGTGCCAGCAGCTTACAGGTCAGCACAGATACGCAGTATTTT
TRBD2 . TRBJ2-7 TRBV5-6 CASSLGLAGTYEQYF TGTGCCAGCAGCCTAGGACTAGCGGGGACCTACGAGCAGTACTTC
. . TRBJ1-6 TRBV30 CAWSGQVNHSPLHF TGTGCCTGGAGCGGACAAGTTAATCATTCACCCCTCCACTTT
TRBD1 . TRBJ1-5 TRBV18 CASSPETGGAWRNQPQHF TGTGCCAGCTCACCAGAGACAGGGGGAGCATGGAGGAATCAGCCCCAGCATTTT
. . TRBJ1-2 TRBV9 CASSPFGESRGYTF TGTGCCAGCAGCCCGTTCGGGGAATCGCGGGGCTACACCTTC
TRBD2 . TRBJ2-5 TRBV11-2 CASSLRGGQETQYF TGTGCCAGCAGCTTACGCGGGGGCCAAGAGACCCAGTACTTC
TRBD1 . TRBJ2-5 TRBV2 CASRGQANQETQYF TGTGCCAGCAGAGGACAGGCGAACCAAGAGACCCAGTACTTC
TRBD1 once TRBJ2-1 TRBV4-1 CASSRDRGRGIHNEQFF TGCGCCAGCAGCCGGGACAGGGGGCGCGGGATCCACAATGAGCAGTTCTTC
. . TRBJ1-6 TRBV9 CASSVAKSQGYNSPLHF TGTGCCAGCAGCGTAGCTAAGTCCCAGGGCTATAATTCACCCCTCCACTTT
. . TRBJ1-4 TRBV5-4 CASSLEGRGEKLFF TGTGCCAGCAGCTTGGAGGGGCGGGGTGAAAAACTGTTTTTT
TRBD1 . TRBJ2-5 TRBV18 CASSPIRDREETQYF TGTGCCAGCTCACCGATAAGGGACAGGGAAGAGACCCAGTACTTC
TRBD2 . TRBJ2-2 TRBV11-2 CASSILADNTGELFF TGTGCCAGCAGCATACTAGCGGATAACACCGGGGAGCTGTTTTTT
TRBD2 . TRBJ2-1 TRBV29-1 CSDLSGGNPDEQFF TGCAGCGACCTTAGCGGGGGTAATCCGGATGAGCAGTTCTTC
. once TRBJ1-4 TRBV5-1 CASSLATGINEKLFF TGCGCCAGCAGCTTGGCCACAGGGATAAATGAAAAACTGTTTTTT
. . TRBJ1-1 TRBV5-5 CASSSAQDRRNTEAFF TGTGCCAGCAGCAGCGCACAGGACAGAAGGAACACTGAAGCTTTCTTT
. . TRBJ1-2 TRBV6-1 CASSEVRGGYTF TGTGCCAGCAGTGAAGTCAGGGGCGGCTACACCTTC
TRBD1 . TRBJ2-1 TRBV11-3 CASSPQLRDREFNEQFF TGTGCCAGCAGCCCACAACTCCGGGACAGGGAATTCAATGAGCAGTTCTTC
TRBD1 . TRBJ1-1 TRBV29-1 CSVPTGGSTNTEAFF TGCAGCGTCCCCACAGGGGGAAGTACGAACACTGAAGCTTTCTTT
. once TRBJ1-2 TRBV25-1 CASSAPTGTYYGYTF TGTGCCAGCAGTGCCCCGACAGGAACCTACTATGGCTACACCTTC
. . TRBJ2-1 TRBV29-1 CSVAREDNEQFF TGCAGCGTTGCAAGGGAGGATAATGAGCAGTTCTTC
. . TRBJ1-5 TRBV3-1/TRBV3-2 CASSQQVRSPQHF TGTGCCAGCAGCCAACAGGTACGAAGTCCCCAGCATTTT
TRBD1 . TRBJ1-5 TRBV6-2/TRBV6-3 CASSYRTGGNGGQHF TGTGCCAGCAGTTACCGGACAGGGGGCAATGGGGGTCAGCATTTT
. . TRBJ1-5 TRBV11-2 CASSLQSGNQPQHF TGTGCCAGCAGCTTACAATCGGGGAATCAGCCCCAGCATTTT
. few TRBJ2-1 TRBV6-5 CASSTGTAGNEQFF TGTGCCAGCAGTACCGGGACAGCGGGCAATGAGCAGTTCTTC
. . TRBJ1-1 TRBV27 CASSLFQGSEAFF TGTGCCAGCAGTTTATTCCAGGGTAGTGAAGCTTTCTTT
TRBD1 . TRBJ2-5 TRBV24-1 CATSAGQGVSGETQYF TGTGCCACCAGTGCGGGACAGGGAGTTTCGGGAGAGACCCAGTACTTC
. . TRBJ1-1 TRBV4-1 CASSQLENTEAFF TGCGCCAGCAGCCAACTAGAGAACACTGAAGCTTTCTTT
. . TRBJ2-6 TRBV19 CASNGERTGANVLTF TGTGCCAGTAACGGGGAGAGGACTGGGGCCAACGTCCTGACTTTC
TRBD1 . TRBJ1-2 TRBV28 CASSSLQGGGYTF TGTGCCAGCAGTTCACTACAGGGGGGAGGCTACACCTTC
. . TRBJ2-2 TRBV3-1/TRBV3-2 CASSLPLAVSGELFF TGTGCCAGCAGTCTTCCTTTAGCAGTATCCGGGGAGCTGTTTTTT
. . TRBJ2-7 TRBV27 CASSLSRGSYEQYF TGTGCCAGCAGTTTATCGCGCGGCTCCTACGAGCAGTACTTC
. . TRBJ2-2 TRBV11-2 CASSLDGNTGELFF TGTGCCAGCAGCTTAGACGGTAACACCGGGGAGCTGTTTTTT
TRBD1 . TRBJ2-1 TRBV5-1 CASSLMQGDEQFF TGCGCCAGCAGCTTGATGCAGGGGGATGAGCAGTTCTTC
. . TRBJ1-5 TRBV12-5 CASGLVIPGHRTNSNQPQHF TGTGCTAGTGGTTTGGTAATACCGGGACATCGAACCAATAGCAATCAGCCCCAGCATTTT
. . TRBJ1-1 TRBV6-5 CASMVDRHNTEAFF TGTGCCAGCATGGTGGACAGACACAACACTGAAGCTTTCTTT
. . TRBJ1-2 TRBV7-9 CASSLGPDYYGYTF TGTGCCAGCAGCTTAGGACCGGACTACTATGGCTACACCTTC
. . TRBJ1-1 TRBV3-1/TRBV3-2 CASSQEGGITGTEAFF TGTGCCAGCAGCCAAGAGGGGGGTATAACGGGCACTGAAGCTTTCTTT
. once TRBJ1-3 TRBV7-9 CASHRRGAGNTIYF TGTGCCAGCCACAGGCGGGGGGCTGGAAACACCATATATTTT
. . TRBJ1-1 TRBV12-3/TRBV12-4 CASSRQRNTEAFF TGTGCCAGCTCAAGACAGAGAAACACTGAAGCTTTCTTT
TRBD1 . TRBJ2-5 TRBV5-6 CASSSDRGQETQYF TGTGCCAGCAGCTCGGACAGGGGCCAAGAGACCCAGTACTTC
TRBD1 . TRBJ2-7 TRBV5-1 CASSPGTGGSYEQYF TGCGCCAGCAGCCCAGGGACAGGGGGGTCCTACGAGCAGTACTTC
TRBD1 . TRBJ2-1 TRBV11-2 CASSLERQGDYNEQFF TGTGCCAGCAGCTTAGAGAGACAGGGTGACTACAATGAGCAGTTCTTC
. . TRBJ2-1 TRBV6-5 CASSPGTTYNEQFF TGTGCCAGCAGTCCCGGGACAACCTACAATGAGCAGTTCTTC
. . TRBJ1-1 TRBV27 CASSLLTNLNTEAFF TGTGCCAGCAGTTTACTCACGAACTTAAACACTGAAGCTTTCTTT
TRBD1 . TRBJ1-2 TRBV7-8 CASSPGQGPYGYTF TGTGCCAGCAGCCCTGGACAGGGGCCCTATGGCTACACCTTC
TRBD2 . TRBJ2-3 TRBV7-8 CASSPRLAGEEDTQYF TGTGCCAGCAGCCCCCGACTAGCGGGGGAGGAGGATACGCAGTATTTT
. once TRBJ2-7 TRBV5-6 CASSSRTVYYEQYF TGTGCCAGCAGCTCCCGGACAGTTTACTACGAGCAGTACTTC
. . TRBJ1-2 TRBV6-5 CASSKTAINYGYTF TGTGCCAGCAGCAAAACAGCTATTAACTATGGCTACACCTTC
. . TRBJ2-3 TRBV7-5 CARSLKAPGGTDTQYF TGTGCCAGAAGCTTAAAGGCACCAGGGGGCACAGATACGCAGTATTTT
TRBD1 . TRBJ1-3 TRBV12-5 CASGLAQGAFGNTIYF TGTGCTAGTGGTTTGGCTCAGGGGGCATTTGGAAACACCATATATTTT
. . TRBJ1-6 TRBV25-1 CASRANSPLHF TGTGCCAGCAGGGCAAATTCACCCCTCCACTTT
. . TRBJ2-6 TRBV19 CASTPTFSGANVLTF TGTGCCAGTACCCCTACTTTCTCTGGGGCCAACGTCCTGACTTTC
TRBD1 . TRBJ1-2 TRBV27 CASSRRQGIYGYTF TGTGCCAGCAGTCGCCGACAGGGGATCTATGGCTACACCTTC